The rows below give T cell receptor beta chains drawn from one sample of a study of CD8+CD57+ T cells in acquired aplastic anemia. Using its own MiXCR run on the reads, TCRdb lists one record per CDR3 protein. The sample has hundreds of thousands of distinct CDR3 sequences, 55% to 75% seen once; the top ten hold 4%. Sequenced material: sorted CD4+, CD8+, or CD8+CD57+ T cells (not recorded which) from PBMCs. The origin of the receptors is a human donor in good health, serving as a control. CDR3s include the opening cysteine and the closing phenylalanine or tryptophan. D genes are given only for firm matches. Clone size is given for some rows only: seen once, a few or many times, or a class if the clone is expanded.

V gene	D gene	J gene	CDR3 length	clone size	CDR3 DNA	CDR3 protein
TRBV7-2	-	TRBJ1-2	13	many	TGTGCCAGCAGCCCTGACAAGAACTATGGCTACACCTTC	CASSPDKNYGYTF
TRBV10-2	TRBD2	TRBJ2-1	14	many	TGCGCCAGCAGACTAGCGGGGGGTGGGGATGAGCAGTTCTTC	CASRLAGGGDEQFF
TRBV29-1	-	TRBJ1-1	12	-	TGCAGCGCCGGAGGACAGAACACTGAAGCTTTCTTT	CSAGGQNTEAFF
TRBV20-1	-	TRBJ2-7	13	-	TGCAGTGCTATAGCTCGGGGCTCTTACGAGCAGTACTTC	CSAIARGSYEQYF
TRBV7-2	TRBD1	TRBJ1-1	17	many	TGTGCCAGCAGCTTAGGTGGGACAGGGGGCGTTGGGTCCGAAGCTTTCTTT	CASSLGGTGGVGSEAFF
TRBV9	-	TRBJ1-2	13	-	TGTGCCAGCAGCGTAGGTGGTCAGGATGGCTACACCTTC	CASSVGGQDGYTF
TRBV9	-	TRBJ2-1	15	-	TGTGCCAGCAGCTCCCAACTAGTAGGGGTTAGTGAGCAGTTCTTC	CASSSQLVGVSEQFF
TRBV10-3	TRBD1	TRBJ2-2	13	-	TGTGCCATCAGCGGACAGGGATCCGGGGAGGTGTATTTT	CAISGQGSGEVYF
TRBV20-1	-	TRBJ1-4	14	-	TGCAGTGCTAGAAGCAGGGAGGATAATGAAAAACTGTTTTTT	CSARSREDNEKLFF
TRBV2	TRBD2	TRBJ2-1	13	-	TGTGCCAGCAGTGTGGCTAGCGGGTTAGAGCAGTTCTTC	CASSVASGLEQFF
TRBV10-3	-	TRBJ1-1	12	-	TGTGCCATCAGTGAACTTCACACTGAACCGTACTTC	CAISELHTEPYF
TRBV20-1	TRBD2	TRBJ2-2	15	-	TGCAGTGCTGGGAGACTAGCGGTAAACACCGGGGAGCTGTTTTTT	CSAGRLAVNTGELFF
TRBV20-1	TRBD2	TRBJ2-1	15	-	TGCAGTGCTAGAGAGCTAGCGGGAGTGGGGAATGAGCAGTTCTTC	CSARELAGVGNEQFF
TRBV6-1	-	TRBJ2-1	15	many	TGTGCCAGCAGTGAACTCCAATACTCCTACAATGAGCAGTTCTTC	CASSELQYSYNEQFF
TRBV19	-	TRBJ2-1	13	-	TGTGCCAGTAGTCCCGGGGCGGGCACTGAGCCTTTCTTT	CASSPGAGTEPFF
TRBV4-1	TRBD1	TRBJ1-2	16	few	TGCGCCAGCAGCCAGGGCCTGACAGGGGGGGACTATGGCTACACCTTC	CASSQGLTGGDYGYTF
TRBV5-1	-	TRBJ1-1	14	many	TGCGCCAGCAGCTTGGACAGTAGGAACACTGAAGCTTTCTTT	CASSLDSRNTEAFF
TRBV5-8	TRBD1	TRBJ1-2	15	few	TGTGCCAGCAGCTCTCCAGGGACAGGGATCTATGGCTACACCTTC	CASSSPGTGIYGYTF
TRBV10-1	-	TRBJ2-7	13	-	TGCGCCAGCAGTGAGGTCAGAGGGAACGAGCAGTACTTC	CASSEVRGNEQYF
TRBV29-1	-	TRBJ1-1	11	few	TGCAGCGTTGATTGGGGGACTGAAGCTTCCTTT	CSVDWGTEASF
TRBV7-2	TRBD2	TRBJ2-1	15	once	TGTGCCAGCAGCGTAGGCCGGGGGGGGTGCAATGCGCAGTTCTTC	CASSVGRGGCNAQFF
TRBV5-6	TRBD2	TRBJ2-7	20	many	TGTGCCAGCAGCTTGTCGCCGGGACTAGCGGGGGGATTCGAAGGCTACGAGCAGTACTTC	CASSLSPGLAGGFEGYEQYF
TRBV5-1	-	TRBJ2-3	14	-	TGCGCCAGCAGCTTGGGTCGAGCACGGGATACGCAGTATTTT	CASSLGRARDTQYF
TRBV25-1	-	TRBJ1-6	13	few	TGTGCCAGCTCAAGCAAGGAGGTTTCACCCCTCCACTTT	CASSSKEVSPLHF
TRBV20-1	-	TRBJ2-5	13	many	TGCAGTGCGGTGTTGGGGGGTCAAGAGACCCAGTACTTC	CSAVLGGQETQYF
TRBV7-3	TRBD2	TRBJ2-7	14	-	TGTGCCAGCAGCCCCCGACGGGGGGTCGACGAGGAGCACTTC	CASSPRRGVDEEHF
TRBV7-2	TRBD1	TRBJ1-2	15	-	TGTGCCAGCAGCTTTCCCGGACAGGGGCAGGGTGGCTACACCTTC	CASSFPGQGQGGYTF
TRBV5-6	-	TRBJ1-6	14	-	TGTGCCAGCAGTATAGTTCGGGGCTATTCACCCCTCCACTTT	CASSIVRGYSPLHF
TRBV4-3	TRBD1	TRBJ1-1	13	many	TGCGCCAGCAGCCAACTGGGGGGGGACAGGTCTTTCTTT	CASSQLGGDRSFF
TRBV5-1	TRBD1	TRBJ1-1	16	once	TGTGCCAGCAGGACAGGAGAGAGTTATGAAACAGTCACAGCTTTCTTT	CASRTGESYETVTAFF
TRBV11-3	-	TRBJ1-1	13	-	TGTGCCAGCAGTATGGGGTGCGGCACTGAAGCCTTCTTT	CASSMGCGTEAFF
TRBV30	-	TRBJ1-1	10	many	TGTGCCTGGAGTTCGAATGAAGCTTTCTTT	CAWSSNEAFF
TRBV5-1	TRBD2	TRBJ2-3	16	few	TGCGCCAGCAGCTTAACTAGCGGGAACGTCGGGGGTACGCAGTATTTT	CASSLTSGNVGGTQYF
TRBV10-3	TRBD2	TRBJ2-4	17	few	TGTGCCATCAGTGACCCCCGACTAGCGGGGGGGGGGAACATTCAGTACTTC	CAISDPRLAGGGNIQYF
TRBV7-9	-	TRBJ1-4	13	-	TGTGCCAGCAGCTTAGGAACAAATGATAAACTGTTTTTT	CASSLGTNDKLFF
TRBV29-1	-	TRBJ2-1	14	few	TGCAGCGTCCACGGGACCCCCTGGGGCAATGAGCAGTTCTTC	CSVHGTPWGNEQFF
TRBV20-1	TRBD1	TRBJ1-1	13	-	TGCAGTGCTCGACACAGGGGTAGCGGTGAAGCTTTCTTT	CSARHRGSGEAFF
TRBV12-3/TRBV12-4	-	TRBJ2-7	11	-	TGTGCCAGCACCATGACAAGTGAGCAGTACTTC	CASTMTSEQYF
TRBV6-2/TRBV6-3	-	TRBJ1-2	13	many	TGTGCCAGCAGTTCCGAATTTGAGGGTGGCTACACCTTC	CASSSEFEGGYTF
TRBV7-8	-	TRBJ1-1	14	-	TGTGCCTGGGGGTGGGGGCGAATGAACACTGAAGCTTTCTTT	CAWGWGRMNTEAFF
TRBV7-4	-	TRBJ2-2	15	once	TGTGCCAGCAGCGCGAGGGGGGAACCCACCGATGTGGTGTTTTTT	CASSARGEPTDVVFF
TRBV29-1	TRBD1	TRBJ1-2	14	many	TGCAGCGTCGGATCGGACAGGGAGAAGGTTGGCTACACCTTC	CSVGSDREKVGYTF
TRBV9	TRBD2	TRBJ2-3	15	-	TGTGCCGGCAATTTGGCTAGCGGGGGGGAAGATACGCAGTATTTT	CAGNLASGGEDTQYF
TRBV5-6	-	TRBJ1-6	14	-	TGTGCCAGCAGCTTATCGAGGAATAATTCACCCCTCCACTTT	CASSLSRNNSPLHF
TRBV5-4	-	TRBJ2-5	15	-	-	CASSFLWDREETQYF
TRBV27	-	TRBJ1-2	15	many	TGTGCCAGCAGTTTATCGCCGAGCAGCAAGTATGGCTACACCTTC	CASSLSPSSKYGYTF
TRBV12-3/TRBV12-4	-	TRBJ2-1	11	few	TGTGCTAGTGGGGCCTACAATGAGCAGTTCTTC	CASGAYNEQFF